The T cell receptor beta chain under discussion was sequenced for a study of cytomegalovirus exposure and HLA in healthy donors. Overall study: The 95 to 150 validation repertoires were produced on the same platform as the 650 or so repertoires of the first cohort. This was reported in a later analysis.

The CDR3 has 15 residues. With 5 bases clipped from V and 3 bases from J, the junction kept 7 bases outside the gene matches. Germline CDR1 is SGHTA and CDR2 is FQGTGA. The data were produced by immunoSEQ multiplex PCR, yet TCRdb's version contains in-frame clones alone and is incomplete. The data contain over 200,000 clones, just over 85% of them singletons. This chain joins TRBV7-3 and TRBJ2-3, with 8 bases aligning to TRBD2. The source is a woman between 18 and 29 years old in good health and CMV-seronegative. The sequenced material came from PBMCs. The CDR3 coding sequence is TGTGCCAGCAGCCCAAGCGGGAGTAAGACAGATACGCAGTATTTT. This sequence encodes CASSPSGSKTDTQYF.